This T cell receptor (beta chain) is from a study of STAT5B mutations in CD4+ large granular lymphocyte leukemia. The V and J ends lost 6 bases and 0 bases, in that order; junction bases with no gene match: 5. Germline values: CDR1 MNHEY, CDR2 SVGAGI. There are 15 residues in the CDR3. Study-wide findings and caveats: 8/27 top patient clones versus 2/35 control clones were TRBV06-family.

Healthy controls were blood donor buffy coats. The table came from immunoSEQ multiplex PCR; TCRdb's copy has only in-frame clones and leaves some out. The sample includes roughly 34,000 clones, about four fifths seen only once; the top ten take 4.4%. As regards this clone: The target antigen is unknown.

This sequence was found in a human donor in good health. Sequences were obtained from CD4+ T cells from blood buffy coats. The rearrangement links TRBV6-5 to TRBJ1-2; TRBD1 matches at 9 bases. CDR3: CASRGGTGTNYGYTF. The CDR3 coding sequence is TGTGCCAGCAGGGGCGGGACAGGGACTAACTATGGCTACACCTTC.